This T cell receptor (beta chain) emerged from a study of blood T cell repertoires in COVID-19. With 3 bases removed from V and 8 bases from J, the gap between germline ends came to 13 bases. Germline loops: CDR1 DFQATT, CDR2 SNEGSKA (reference sequence). CDR3 length equals 12 residues. This table comes from immunoSEQ multiplex PCR, and its TCRdb copy is limited to in-frame clones, with some not included. The table shows 110,000 to 150,000 clones, with 75% to 90% occurring only once. The receptor's source is a man in his fifties or sixties who had recovered from COVID-19. The V gene is TRBV20-1, the J gene TRBJ1-2, with D perhaps TRBD1 (5 bases). Material for sequencing was PBMCs or T cells enriched from blood (not recorded which). CDR3 nucleotides: TGCAGTGCTAGTTCGGCAGGGCAGGGCTACACCTTC. Translating gives CSASSAGQGYTF.